This T cell receptor beta chain originates from a study of cytomegalovirus exposure and HLA in healthy donors. This clone was found once. Its target is unknown. Study findings and constraints: A later analysis showed HLA-associated TCR beta chains outstripping equally common others in clonal expansion. It was reported that TCR beta sequences correctly inferred the HLA-A and HLA-B alleles for most subjects. A few V segments could not be told apart, such as TRBV6-2 and TRBV6-3, and were left out.

The V end lost 8 bases, the J end lost 7 bases, and 14 bases lay between the germline ends. Germline lookup yields CDR1 MNHNS and CDR2 SASEGT. This CDR3 is built from 12 residues. Researchers ran the PCR with 60 Vbeta and 13 Jbeta primers. Profiled with immunoSEQ multiplex PCR; TCRdb holds only in-frame clones, not every one. The sample holds 150,000 to 200,000 clones, 65% to 80% seen once. The rearrangement links TRBV6-1 to TRBJ1-2; the D is unclear. This TCR was sampled from a woman in her 40s in good health and CMV-seronegative. The source material was PBMCs. This chain's CDR3 is CASRPPSGGYTF. CDR3 sequence (DNA): TGTGCCAGCCGTCCCCCCAGCGGTGGCTACACCTTC.